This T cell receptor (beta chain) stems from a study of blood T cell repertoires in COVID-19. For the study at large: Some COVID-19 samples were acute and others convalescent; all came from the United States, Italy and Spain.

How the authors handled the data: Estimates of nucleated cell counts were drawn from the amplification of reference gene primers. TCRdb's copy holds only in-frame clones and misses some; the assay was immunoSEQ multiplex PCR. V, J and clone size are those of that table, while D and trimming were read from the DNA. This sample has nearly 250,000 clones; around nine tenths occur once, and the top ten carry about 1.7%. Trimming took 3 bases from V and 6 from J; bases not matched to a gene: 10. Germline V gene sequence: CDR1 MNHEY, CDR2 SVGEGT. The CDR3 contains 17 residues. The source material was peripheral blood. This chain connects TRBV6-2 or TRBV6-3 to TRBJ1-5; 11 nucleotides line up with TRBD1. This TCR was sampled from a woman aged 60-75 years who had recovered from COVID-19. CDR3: CASSYTPDRGQRQPQHF. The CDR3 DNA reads TGTGCCAGCAGTTATACTCCGGACAGGGGGCAGCGTCAGCCCCAGCATTTT.